The 29 T cell receptor beta chains listed next were all sequenced from one sample in a study of T cell responses to AZD1222 COVID-19 vaccine. The method was immunoSEQ multiplex PCR; TCRdb's version includes in-frame clones alone and lacks a portion of them. Here the sample spans some 150,000 clones, about 93% being singletons. The specimen was peripheral blood, collected on day 0 of AZD1222 vaccination. The receptors here all came from an adult in good health.

This clone appeared once. This sequence joins TRBV5-6 and TRBJ2-7; D is perhaps TRBD1 (6 bases). Trimming cost V 3 bases and J 7 bases, with 14 bases left between them. This CDR3 is 13 amino acids long. CDR1 is SGHDT, CDR2 YYEEEE, per germline. CDR3 protein: CASSWKTGHEQYV. The CDR3 region has the DNA TGTGCCAGCAGCTGGAAAACAGGGCATGAGCAGTACGTC.

The V call is TRBV27, the J call TRBJ2-2; 11 nucleotides line up with TRBD1. V shed 10 bases and J 4 bases; nucleotides not matched to a gene: 5. Germline CDR1 reads MNHEY; CDR2 reads SMNVEV (reference sequence). This CDR3 has 14 amino acids. The CDR3 here is CATTGTGGTGELFF. The CDR3 bases are TGTGCCACCACCGGGACAGGGGGCACCGGGGAGCTGTTTTTT.

V usage is TRBV4-3 and J usage is TRBJ2-3; D possibly matches TRBD1 or TRBD2 (5 bases each). The CDR3 runs 16 residues. The germline CDR1 and CDR2 sequences are LGHNA and YSLEER. The V gene lost 4 bases and the J gene lost 4 bases, with 18 bases spanning the gap. As DNA, the CDR3 is TGCGCCAGCAGCCTCCGAGGGGACGTTAGGTCAGATACGCAGTATTTT. It is translated as CASSLRGDVRSDTQYF.

The genes are TRBV10-3 and TRBJ1-1, with unresolved D. V shed 6 bases and J shed 0 bases, with 11 bases lying between them. The CDR3 is 14 amino acids. Germline lookup yields CDR1 ENHRY and CDR2 SYGVKD. CDR3 region: CAIRGAVMNTEAFF. For the CDR3, the DNA is TGTGCCATCAGAGGTGCTGTCATGAACACTGAAGCTTTCTTT.

The V and J genes are TRBV5-1 and TRBJ2-5; D possibly corresponds to TRBD2 (5 bases). The CDR3 is made up of 13 amino acids. Germline-derived CDR1 and CDR2 are SGHRS and YFSETQ. V gave up 5 bases and J gave up 1 base, with 9 bases separating them. In nucleotides, the CDR3 is TGCGCCAGCAGATACGGACTCCAAGAGACCCAGTACTTC. As protein: CASRYGLQETQYF. The variable domain in full, completed from reference TRBV5-1 and TRBJ2-5, reads KAGVTQTPRYLIKTRGQQVTLSCSPISGHRSVSWYQQTPGQGLQFLFEYFSETQRNKGNFPGRFSGRQFSNSRSEMNVSTLELGDSALYLCASRYGLQETQYFGPGTRLLVL.

The chain couples TRBV4-1 to TRBJ1-5, with D possibly being TRBD1 (6 bases). CDR3 length: 16 residues. V was pared by 5 bases and J by 3 bases, with 17 bases between. Germline-derived CDR1 and CDR2 are MGHRA and YSYEKL. The CDR3 sequence: CASSATTGQPNQPQHF. The CDR3 DNA sequence: TGCGCCAGCAGCGCTACTACCGGACAGCCCAATCAGCCCCAGCATTTT.

The V gene is TRBV19, the J gene TRBJ2-2; D uncertain. Germline loops: CDR1 LNHDA, CDR2 SQIVND (reference sequence). V lost 1 base and J 5 bases, leaving 8 bases between the germline ends. This CDR3 region has 14 residues. The CDR3 region has the DNA TGTGCCAGTAGTATAGGACAAAGGACCGGGGAGCTGTTTTTT. This gives the protein CASSIGQRTGELFF.

The gene calls are TRBV3-1 (or the pseudogene TRBV3-2) and TRBJ2-1, with TRBD2 as a possible D gene (5 bases). The CDR3 runs to 17 residues. V gave up 0 bases and J gave up 4 bases, with 16 bases separating them. The germline CDR1 and CDR2 sequences are LGHDT and YNNKEL (reference sequence). The CDR3 coding sequence is TGTGCCAGCAGCCAAGAGGCTAGGGAGCAACCTTACAATGAGCAGTTCTTC. It specifies CASSQEAREQPYNEQFF.

The chain has TRBV18 and TRBJ1-3, with a weak D call TRBD1 (6 bases). The CDR3 has 15 residues. The germline V and J ends were trimmed by 5 bases and 2 bases, with 13 bases remaining between them. The germline CDR1 and CDR2 sequences are KGHSH and LQKENI. CDR3 bases: TGTGCCAGCTCAAACCGGGGGGCCGCTGGAAACACCATATATTTT. Translation gives CASSNRGAAGNTIYF.

The chain employs TRBV7-2 and TRBJ1-2; 9 bases match TRBD1. Germline V CDR1 and CDR2: SGHTA, FQGNSA. Trimming cost V 6 bases and J 7 bases; bases outside gene matches: 9. This CDR3 comprises 14 residues. DNA of the CDR3: TGTGCCAGCAGGCGACAGGGGGAAGCTTTTGGCTACACCTTC. Its translation is CASRRQGEAFGYTF. Complete variable domain (other parts from reference TRBV7-2 and TRBJ1-2): GAGVSQSPSNKVTEKGKDVELRCDPISGHTALYWYRQSLGQGLEFLIYFQGNSAPDKSGLPSDRFSAERTGGSVSTLTIQRTQQEDSAVYLCASRRQGEAFGYTFGSGTRLTVV.

The chain couples TRBV5-1 to TRBJ2-7; maybe TRBD1 (6 bases). Per germline, CDR1 SGHRS and CDR2 YFSETQ. Trimming stripped 5 bases from V and 4 bases from J, with 19 bases between. This CDR3 has 15 amino acids. CDR3 DNA: TGCGCCAGCAGAGAGGGGGATTCCATCGTTTACGAGCAGTACGTC. It specifies CASREGDSIVYEQYV.

This clone was detected once. The rearrangement links TRBV27 to TRBJ1-1; unclear D gene. The CDR3 spans 13 residues. Per germline, CDR1 MNHEY and CDR2 SMNVEV (reference sequence). V was cut by 6 bases and J by 4 bases, with 12 bases left in between. This CDR3 is CASSFNMGTEAFF. The CDR3 nucleotides are TGTGCCAGCAGCTTTAACATGGGCACTGAAGCTTTCTTT.

V and J are TRBV4-1 and TRBJ2-5, with 8 bases fitting TRBD2. This CDR3 spans 14 amino acids. The V gene end was trimmed by 1 base and the J gene end by 5 bases; junction bases not matched to a gene: 3. CDR1 MGHRA and CDR2 YSYEKL come from the germline V gene. For the CDR3, the DNA is TGCGCCAGCAGCCAAGCGGGGGGGCGGGAGACCCAGTACTTC. This encodes CASSQAGGRETQYF.

The chain carries TRBV4-2 and TRBJ2-1; 7 bases agree with TRBD1. V lost 4 bases, J lost 0 bases, and 9 bases stayed unmatched. Looked up from germline, CDR1 is LGHNA and CDR2 is YNFKEQ. The CDR3 extends over 17 amino acids. CDR3 nucleotide sequence: TGTGCCAGCAGCCCTGAAGGGGGCGCAAGCTCCTACAATGAGCAGTTCTTC. It yields the protein CASSPEGGASSYNEQFF.

This chain uses TRBV19 with TRBJ1-5; D is unresolved. The CDR3 totals 12 residues. CDR1 and CDR2 from the germline V gene are LNHDA and SQIVND (reference sequence). Trimming took off 0 bases at V and 4 bases at J, with 1 base between the two ends. The CDR3 nucleotides read TGTGCCAGTAGTATAGAGAATCAGCCCCAGCATTTT. This codes for CASSIENQPQHF.

This clone has a single count. This chain uses TRBV27 with TRBJ2-1, with D unclear. Trimming took off 2 bases at V and 3 bases at J, with 23 bases between the two ends. Germline lookup yields CDR1 MNHEY and CDR2 SMNVEV (reference sequence). This CDR3 is built from 19 residues. The CDR3 DNA reads TGTGCCAGCAGTTTAAACGGCTTCGGCGGCAGAGAATTCTACAATGAGCAGTTCTTC. This sequence encodes CASSLNGFGGREFYNEQFF.

The J gene is TRBJ1-1, the V gene TRBV5-1; 11 bases align to TRBD1. Trimming took 4 bases from V and 4 from J; bases not matched to a gene: 9. Germline lookup yields CDR1 SGHRS and CDR2 YFSETQ. The CDR3 has 16 residues. The CDR3 DNA follows: TGCGCCAGCAGCCTGACAGGGGACAGGGGGGGCACTGAAGCTTTCTTT. This encodes CASSLTGDRGGTEAFF.

CDR3 DNA: TGTGCCAGCAGATACTATCCCGGAGAGGCTTTCTTT. Translating gives CASRYYPGEAFF. The chain recombines TRBV28 with TRBJ1-1; no clear D. The V gene's germline CDR1 is MDHEN and CDR2 SYDVKM. Trimming pared 6 bases from V and 11 bases from J, leaving 16 bases between. CDR3 length equals 12 residues. Full variable domain (remainder filled in from reference TRBV28 and TRBJ1-1): DVKVTQSSRYLVKRTGEKVFLECVQDMDHENMFWYRQDPGLGLRLIYFSYDVKMKEKGDIPEGYSVSREKKERFSLILESASTNQTSMYLCASRYYPGEAFFGQGTRLTVV.

The V and J genes are TRBV6-6 and TRBJ1-6; D uncertain. The germline V and J ends were trimmed by 6 bases and 6 bases, with 12 bases remaining between them. CDR1 and CDR2 from the germline V gene are MNHNY and SVGAGI (reference sequence). The CDR3 runs 14 residues. Written as DNA, the CDR3 is TGTGCCAGCAGGACTGGCATTTTTAATTCACCCCTCCACTTT. Protein product: CASRTGIFNSPLHF.

This chain joins TRBV6-1 and TRBJ2-7; 9 bases align to TRBD1. The V segment lost 2 bases and the J segment 2 bases; nucleotides outside the gene matches: 4. Germline assignment: CDR1 MNHNS and CDR2 SASEGT. CDR3 length: 15 amino acids. In DNA, the CDR3 is TGTGCCAGCAGTGAATACAGGGGGCGTCCCTACGAGCAGTACGTC. Amino acids: CASSEYRGRPYEQYV.

The chain joins TRBV6-5 to TRBJ2-1, with TRBD2 identical over 16 bases. CDR3 length: 14 residues. Germline V gene data show CDR1 as MNHEY and CDR2 as SVGAGI. The J segment lost 15 bases and the V segment lost 6 bases, leaving 8 bases of the junction unmatched. The CDR3 sequence is CASRPPGLAGGLFF. In nucleotides, the CDR3 is TGTGCCAGCAGACCTCCGGGACTAGCGGGGGGGCTGTTCTTC.

The rearrangement uses TRBV2 and TRBJ2-7; 8 nucleotides agree with TRBD2. Germline loops: CDR1 SNHLY, CDR2 FYNNEI. Trimming cost V 0 bases and J 5 bases; bases outside gene matches: 3. The CDR3 has 14 residues. The CDR3 DNA follows: TGTGCCAGCAGTGAAGCCCGGGGGGGGGACGAGCAGTACGTC. It codes for CASSEARGGDEQYV.

The CDR3 DNA is TGTGCCAGCACCCCCCAGATAAACACTGAAGCTTTCTTT. It specifies CASTPQINTEAFF. J is TRBJ1-1 and V is TRBV7-8; D not certain. CDR1 and CDR2 (germline): SGHVS, FQNEAQ. CDR3 length: 13 residues. Trimming left V 7 bases short and J 2 bases short, with 11 bases between.

The rearrangement joins TRBV19 to TRBJ1-1; 7 nucleotides align to TRBD1. The CDR3 extends over 15 amino acids. CDR1 and CDR2 from the germline V gene are LNHDA and SQIVND (reference sequence). Trimming removed 3 bases from V and 5 bases from J; junction bases left unmatched: 9. The DNA of the CDR3 is TGTGCCAGTAGTATCTCAGGGGGGGCGCTTACTGAAGCTTTCTTT. It codes for CASSISGGALTEAFF.

The gene calls are TRBV6-2 or TRBV6-3 and TRBJ2-2; no firm D call. V lost 6 bases and J lost 5, with 13 bases in between. The CDR3 has 14 amino acids. Germline V gives CDR1 MNHEY, CDR2 SVGEGT. CDR3 amino acids: CASSDRAETGELFF. Written as DNA, the CDR3 is TGTGCCAGCAGCGACCGGGCAGAGACCGGGGAGCTGTTTTTT.

This clone was detected only a few times. The chain couples TRBV12-3 or TRBV12-4 to TRBJ1-1, with D uncertain. CDR3 size: 13 residues. Trimming left V 8 bases short and J 3 bases short, with 13 bases between. DNA for the CDR3: TGTGCCAGCTTAAGACGGGGTTACACTGAAGCTTTCTTT. Translating gives CASLRRGYTEAFF.

V is TRBV7-6 and J is TRBJ1-5, with TRBD1 matching 8 bases. The CDR3 totals 14 residues. After removal of 1 base from V and 5 bases from J, the junction contained 1 base not matched to a gene. Germline CDR1 reads SGHVS; CDR2 reads FNYEAQ. CDR3 DNA sequence: TGTGCCAGCAGCTTAGAGACAGGGGATCAGCCCCAGCATTTT. Amino acids: CASSLETGDQPQHF.

The chain uses TRBV2 and TRBJ2-3, with D maybe TRBD1 (5 bases). The V and J ends lost 2 bases and 0 bases respectively, with 9 bases between them. The germline CDR1 and CDR2 sequences are SNHLY and FYNNEI. This CDR3 is 15 amino acids long. The CDR3 loop is CASSETGASTDTQYF. DNA for the CDR3: TGTGCCAGCAGTGAAACTGGGGCCAGCACAGATACGCAGTATTTT.

The gene calls are TRBV11-1 and TRBJ2-1; 11 nucleotides align to TRBD2. Germline V gene data show CDR1 as SGHAT and CDR2 as FQDESV (reference sequence). There are 15 residues in the CDR3. V trimming: 5 bases; J trimming: 9 bases; junction bases outside the gene matches: 9. Here the CDR3 reads CASSQLAGVLSEQFF. The CDR3 DNA sequence: TGTGCCAGCAGCCAACTAGCGGGAGTGTTAAGTGAGCAGTTCTTC.